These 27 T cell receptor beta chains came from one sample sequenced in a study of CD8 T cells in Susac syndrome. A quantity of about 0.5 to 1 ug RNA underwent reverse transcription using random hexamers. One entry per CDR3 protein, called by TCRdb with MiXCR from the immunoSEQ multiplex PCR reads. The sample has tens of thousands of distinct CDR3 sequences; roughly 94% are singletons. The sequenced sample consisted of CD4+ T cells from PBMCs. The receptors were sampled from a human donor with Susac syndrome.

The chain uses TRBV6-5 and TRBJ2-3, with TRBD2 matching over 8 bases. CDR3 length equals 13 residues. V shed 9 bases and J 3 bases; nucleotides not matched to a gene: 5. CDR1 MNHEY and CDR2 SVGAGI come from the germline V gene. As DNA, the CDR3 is TGTGCCAGTTACGGGGGGGCGACAGATACGCAGTATTTT. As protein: CASYGGATDTQYF.

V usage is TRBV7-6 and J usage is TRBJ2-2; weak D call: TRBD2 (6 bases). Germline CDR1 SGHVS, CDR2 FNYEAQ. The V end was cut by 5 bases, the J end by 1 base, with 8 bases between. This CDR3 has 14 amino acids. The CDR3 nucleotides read TGTGCCAGCAGCCGGGACTGGAACACCGGGGAGCTGTTTTTT. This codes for CASSRDWNTGELFF.

CDR3 nucleotide sequence: TGTGCCAGCAGCTTACAGAGCGGCAAAGAGACCCAGTACTTC. It is translated as CASSLQSGKETQYF. The chain uses TRBV11-2 and TRBJ2-5, with a tentative D call TRBD2 (5 bases). Trimming removed 2 bases from V and 3 bases from J, with 10 bases in between. The CDR3 has 14 amino acids. The germline V gene encodes CDR1 SGHAT and CDR2 FQNNGV.

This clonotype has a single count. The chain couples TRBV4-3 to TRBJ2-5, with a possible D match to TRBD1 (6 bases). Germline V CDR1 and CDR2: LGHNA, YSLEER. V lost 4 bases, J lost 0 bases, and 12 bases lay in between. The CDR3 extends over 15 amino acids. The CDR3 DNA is TGCGCCAGCAGCCTAAGCCAGGGGTACCAAGAGACCCAGTACTTC. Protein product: CASSLSQGYQETQYF.

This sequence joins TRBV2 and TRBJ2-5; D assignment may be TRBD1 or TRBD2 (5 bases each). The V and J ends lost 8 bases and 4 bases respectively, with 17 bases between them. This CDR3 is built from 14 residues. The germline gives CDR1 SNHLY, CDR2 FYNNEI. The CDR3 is CASRSGRPIETQYF. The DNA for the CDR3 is TGTGCCAGCCGTTCGGGACGACCAATAGAGACCCAGTACTTC.

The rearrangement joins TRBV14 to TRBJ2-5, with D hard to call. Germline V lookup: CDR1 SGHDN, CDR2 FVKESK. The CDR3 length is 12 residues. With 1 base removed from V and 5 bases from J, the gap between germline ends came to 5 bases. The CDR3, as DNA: TGTGCCAGCAGCCAAGTCTTGGAGACCCAGTACTTC. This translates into CASSQVLETQYF. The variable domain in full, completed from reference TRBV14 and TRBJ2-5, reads EAGVTQFPSHSVIEKGQTVTLRCDPISGHDNLYWYRRVMGKEIKFLLHFVKESKQDESGMPNNRFLAERTGGTYSTLKVQPAELEDSGVYFCASSQVLETQYFGPGTRLLVL.

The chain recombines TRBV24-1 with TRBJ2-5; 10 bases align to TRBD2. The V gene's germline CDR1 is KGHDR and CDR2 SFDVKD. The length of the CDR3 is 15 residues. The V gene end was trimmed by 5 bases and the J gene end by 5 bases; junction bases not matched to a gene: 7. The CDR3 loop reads CATSALLAGMETQYF. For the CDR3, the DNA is TGTGCCACCAGTGCCCTACTAGCGGGGATGGAGACCCAGTACTTC.

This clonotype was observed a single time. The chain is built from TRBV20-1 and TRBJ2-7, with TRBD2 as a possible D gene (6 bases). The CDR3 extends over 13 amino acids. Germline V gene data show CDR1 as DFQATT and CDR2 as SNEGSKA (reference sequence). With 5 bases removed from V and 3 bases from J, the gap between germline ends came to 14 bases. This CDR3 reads CSAWVPGSYEQYF. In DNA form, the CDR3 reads TGCAGTGCTTGGGTACCCGGGAGCTACGAGCAGTACTTC.

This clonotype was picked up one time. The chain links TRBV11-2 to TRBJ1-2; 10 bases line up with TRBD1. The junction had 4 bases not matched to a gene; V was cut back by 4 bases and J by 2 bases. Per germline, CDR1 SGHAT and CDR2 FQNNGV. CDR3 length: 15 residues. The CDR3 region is CASSSGTGANYGYTF. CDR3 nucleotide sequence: TGTGCCAGCAGCTCCGGGACAGGGGCGAACTATGGCTACACCTTC.

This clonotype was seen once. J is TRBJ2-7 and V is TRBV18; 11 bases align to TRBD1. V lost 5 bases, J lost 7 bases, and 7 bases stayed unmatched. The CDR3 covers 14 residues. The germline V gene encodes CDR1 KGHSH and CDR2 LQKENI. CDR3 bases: TGTGCCAGCTCATCGGACAGGGGGCGCCGGGAGCAGTACTTC. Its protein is CASSSDRGRREQYF.

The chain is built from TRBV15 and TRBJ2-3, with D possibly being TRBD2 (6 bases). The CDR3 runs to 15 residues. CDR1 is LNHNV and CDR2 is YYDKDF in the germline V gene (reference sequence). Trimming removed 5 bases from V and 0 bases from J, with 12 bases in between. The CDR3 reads CATSGGTSSTDTQYF. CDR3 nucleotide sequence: TGTGCCACCAGCGGGGGGACTTCTAGCACAGATACGCAGTATTTT.

CDR3 loop: CASSPLGQGPEAFF. Here the CDR3 DNA reads TGTGCCAGCTCACCACTCGGACAGGGCCCTGAAGCTTTCTTT. The chain links TRBV18 to TRBJ1-1; 8 bases fit TRBD1. From germline, CDR1 is KGHSH and CDR2 LQKENI. The CDR3 is 14 residues long. The junction had 4 bases not matched to a gene; V was cut back by 1 base and J by 6 bases.

The chain's CDR3 is CSARVGPETQYF. The CDR3 DNA follows: TGCAGTGCTAGAGTGGGGCCAGAGACCCAGTACTTC. The chain carries TRBV20-1 and TRBJ2-5; weak D call: TRBD1 (5 bases). CDR3 length: 12 amino acids. Germline loops: CDR1 DFQATT, CDR2 SNEGSKA (reference sequence). The ends were cut back, 1 base at V and 4 bases at J, with 7 bases in the middle.

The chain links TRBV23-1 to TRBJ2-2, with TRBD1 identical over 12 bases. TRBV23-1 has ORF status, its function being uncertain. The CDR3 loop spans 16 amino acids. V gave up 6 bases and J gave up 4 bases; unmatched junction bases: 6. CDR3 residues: CASRQRDRGPTGELFF. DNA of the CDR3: TGCGCCAGCAGACAGCGGGACAGGGGGCCCACCGGGGAGCTGTTTTTT.

CDR3 loop: CASLSADDEQFF. For the CDR3, the DNA is TGTGCCAGCCTTAGCGCGGATGATGAGCAGTTCTTC. V gene TRBV5-5 combines with J gene TRBJ2-1, with D tentatively TRBD2 (5 bases). In germline, CDR1 is SGHKS, CDR2 YYEKEE (reference sequence). The CDR3 consists of 12 residues. Deletions cut 7 bases from V and 8 bases from J, with 13 bases between.

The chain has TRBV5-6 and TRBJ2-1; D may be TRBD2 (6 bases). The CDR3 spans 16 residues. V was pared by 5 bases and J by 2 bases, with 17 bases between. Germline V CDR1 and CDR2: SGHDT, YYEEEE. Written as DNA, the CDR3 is TGTGCCAGCAGGCCCCTTTGGGGGGACGCCTACAATGAGCAGTTCTTC. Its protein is CASRPLWGDAYNEQFF.

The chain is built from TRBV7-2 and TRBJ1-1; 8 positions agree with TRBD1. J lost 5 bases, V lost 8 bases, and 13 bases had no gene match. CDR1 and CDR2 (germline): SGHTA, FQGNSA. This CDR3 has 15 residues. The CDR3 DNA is TGTGCCAGCGGAAGACAGGGGACCCAACGGACTGAAGCTTTCTTT. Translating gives CASGRQGTQRTEAFF.

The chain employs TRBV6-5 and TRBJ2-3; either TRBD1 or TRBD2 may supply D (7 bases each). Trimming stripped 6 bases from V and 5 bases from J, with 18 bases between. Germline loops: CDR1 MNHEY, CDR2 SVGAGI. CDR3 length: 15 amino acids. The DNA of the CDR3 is TGTGCCAGCAGACCTGGGAGGGGGCGTTTAGATACGCAGTATTTT. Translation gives CASRPGRGRLDTQYF.

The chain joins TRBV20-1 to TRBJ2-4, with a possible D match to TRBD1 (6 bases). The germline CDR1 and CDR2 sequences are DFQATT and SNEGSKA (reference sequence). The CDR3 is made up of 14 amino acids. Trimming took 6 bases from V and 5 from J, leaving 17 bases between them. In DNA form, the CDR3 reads TGCAGTGCCGAGCCAGGGGCCGGGGAAAACATTCAGTACTTC. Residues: CSAEPGAGENIQYF.

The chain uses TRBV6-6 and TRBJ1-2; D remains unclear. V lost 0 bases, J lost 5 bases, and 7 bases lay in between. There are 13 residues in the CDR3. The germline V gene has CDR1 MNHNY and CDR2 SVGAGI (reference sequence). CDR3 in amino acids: CASSYSGKYGYTF. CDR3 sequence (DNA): TGTGCCAGCAGTTACTCAGGAAAATATGGCTACACCTTC.

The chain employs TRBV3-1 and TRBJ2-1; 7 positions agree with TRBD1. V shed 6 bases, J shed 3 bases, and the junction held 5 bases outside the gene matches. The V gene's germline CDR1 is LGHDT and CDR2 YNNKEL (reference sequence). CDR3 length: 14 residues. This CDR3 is CASRSTGIYNEQFF. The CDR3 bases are TGTGCCAGCAGATCGACAGGGATCTACAATGAGCAGTTCTTC.

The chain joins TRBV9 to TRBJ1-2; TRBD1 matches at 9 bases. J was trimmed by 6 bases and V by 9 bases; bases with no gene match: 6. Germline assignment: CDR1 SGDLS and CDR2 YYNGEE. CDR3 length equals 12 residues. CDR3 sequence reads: CATSRQGDGYTF. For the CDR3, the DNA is TGTGCCACCAGTCGACAGGGGGATGGCTACACCTTC.

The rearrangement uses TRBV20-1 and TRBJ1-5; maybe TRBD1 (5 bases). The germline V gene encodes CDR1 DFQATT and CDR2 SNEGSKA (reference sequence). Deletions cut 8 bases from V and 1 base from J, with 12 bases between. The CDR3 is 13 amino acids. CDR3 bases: TGCAGTCGGACCGAGGGGAGCAATCAGCCCCAGCATTTT. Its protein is CSRTEGSNQPQHF.

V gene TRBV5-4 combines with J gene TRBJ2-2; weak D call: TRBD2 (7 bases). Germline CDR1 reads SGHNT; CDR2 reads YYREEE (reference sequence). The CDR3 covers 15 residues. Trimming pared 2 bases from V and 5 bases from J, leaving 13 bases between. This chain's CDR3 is CASSFGGRGTGELFF. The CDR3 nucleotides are TGTGCCAGCAGCTTCGGGGGGAGGGGGACCGGGGAGCTGTTTTTT. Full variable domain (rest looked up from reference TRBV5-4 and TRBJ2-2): ETGVTQSPTHLIKTRGQQVTLRCSSQSGHNTVSWYQQALGQGPQFIFQYYREEENGRGNFPPRFSGLQFPNYSSELNVNALELDDSALYLCASSFGGRGTGELFFGEGSRLTVL.

CDR3 in amino acids: CASSPLSGGVQETQYF. CDR3 bases: TGCGCCAGCAGCCCGCTGAGCGGGGGGGTCCAAGAGACCCAGTACTTC. The V call is TRBV5-1, the J call TRBJ2-5, with 10 bases lining up with TRBD2. The V gene end was trimmed by 4 bases and the J gene end by 1 base; junction bases not matched to a gene: 7. The CDR3 is made up of 16 amino acids. CDR1 SGHRS and CDR2 YFSETQ come from the germline V gene.

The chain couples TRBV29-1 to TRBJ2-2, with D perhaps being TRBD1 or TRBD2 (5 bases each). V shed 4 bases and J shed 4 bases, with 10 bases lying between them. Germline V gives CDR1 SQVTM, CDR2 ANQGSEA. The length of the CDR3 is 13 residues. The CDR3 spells CSVAGQGTGELFF. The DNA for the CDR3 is TGCAGCGTTGCGGGGCAGGGCACCGGGGAGCTGTTTTTT.

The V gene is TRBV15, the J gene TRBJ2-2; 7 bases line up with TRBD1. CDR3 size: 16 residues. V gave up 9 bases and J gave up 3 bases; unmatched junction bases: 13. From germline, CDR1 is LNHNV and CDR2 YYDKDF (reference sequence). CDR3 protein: CATKSTGARDTGELFF. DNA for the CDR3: TGTGCCACAAAATCTACAGGGGCGCGAGACACCGGGGAGCTGTTTTTT. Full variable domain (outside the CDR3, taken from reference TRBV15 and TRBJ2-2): DAMVIQNPRYQVTQFGKPVTLSCSQTLNHNVMYWYQQKSSQAPKLLFHYYDKDFNNEADTPDNFQSRRPNTSFCFLDIRSPGLGDTAMYLCATKSTGARDTGELFFGEGSRLTVL.